This passage covers 5 T cell receptor beta chains from one sample sequenced in a study of blood T cells in healthy people across ages. The use of a sample-barcoded 5' primer and a J-beta primer mix characterized a second PCR of about 6 to 11 cycles. TCRdb called the 5' RACE reads again in MiXCR, with one record for every CDR3 protein. The sample contains around 700,000 distinct CDR3 sequences, 25% of which appear only once. This sample also appeared in a second study, on T cells of mothers and their children.

The source material was blood. The receptors here all came from a boy under 18 in good health.

This rearrangement joins TRBV27 to TRBJ1-5; the match to TRBD1 covers 8 bases. The J segment lost 6 bases and the V segment lost 5 bases, leaving 9 bases of the junction unmatched. The CDR3 sequence is 15 residues long. In germline, CDR1 is MNHEY, CDR2 SMNVEV (reference sequence). The CDR3 reads CASSDGQGMGQPQHF. The CDR3 DNA reads TGTGCCAGCAGTGATGGACAGGGAATGGGTCAGCCCCAGCATTTT.

This clonotype was seen only a few times. The chain employs TRBV4-1 and TRBJ1-3; TRBD1 is a possible D gene (5 bases). Looked up from germline, CDR1 is MGHRA and CDR2 is YSYEKL. V lost 0 bases to trimming and J lost 6 bases, with 15 bases between them. This CDR3 region has 16 residues. The CDR3 sequence: CASSQDRTIGENTIYF. DNA of the CDR3: TGCGCCAGCAGCCAAGATAGGACCATAGGGGAAAACACCATATATTTT.

Only a few counts were recorded for this clonotype. A read error may produce the germline difference seen at one junction end. The chain combines TRBV6-1 with TRBJ2-1; D tentatively fits TRBD1 or TRBD2 (6 bases each). Looked up from germline, CDR1 is MNHNS and CDR2 is SASEGT. The CDR3 has 14 residues. CDR3 sequence reads: CASGGLSSYNERFF. CDR3 DNA: TGTGCCAGCGGGGGGCTAAGCTCCTACAATGAGCGGTTCTTC.

This clonotype appeared a few times. DNA for the CDR3: TGCGCCAGCAGCCAAGACCCGACGGTACACGCCGCTAACTATGGCTACACCTTC. It encodes CASSQDPTVHAANYGYTF. V usage is TRBV4-3 and J usage is TRBJ1-2; D gene ambiguous. The CDR3 totals 18 residues. Per the germline V gene, CDR1 is LGHNA and CDR2 is YSLEER. V was shortened by 0 bases and J by 0 bases, with 17 bases between the two germline ends.

The genes are TRBV7-2 and TRBJ2-4; D tentatively reads TRBD1 or TRBD2 (5 bases each). Germline V gene sequence: CDR1 SGHTA, CDR2 FQGNSA. The V gene lost 1 base and the J gene lost 4 bases, with 11 bases spanning the gap. This CDR3 is built from 15 residues. The DNA for the CDR3 is TGTGCCAGCAGCTTAGTAGGGGACGGAAAAAACATTCAGTACTTC. It codes for CASSLVGDGKNIQYF.